A selection of T cell receptor beta chains follows, all from one sample in a study of cytomegalovirus exposure and HLA in healthy donors. Clones were sequenced by immunoSEQ multiplex PCR, and TCRdb holds only the in-frame ones, with some missing. Of around 180,000 clones listed, roughly 85% were seen once; the top ten hold 0.69%. The sample comprised PBMCs. These receptors were taken from a woman aged 40-49 years in good health and CMV-seronegative. Each CDR3 is given with its conserved first and last residue. D genes are given only for firm matches. A row's size may be missing; if present it is once, few, many or a size class.

.	TRBV20-1	TRBJ1-1	11	.	TGCAGTGCTCATACATACACTGAAGCTTTCTTT	CSAHTYTEAFF
TRBD2	TRBV6-5	TRBJ2-7	16	.	TGTGCCAGCAGTTACTCGAGACTAGCGGGAGTGGGCGAGCAGTACTTC	CASSYSRLAGVGEQYF
.	TRBV6-6	TRBJ1-1	16	.	TGTGCCAGCAGTCCCCTGGGGGGGGGCGTGAACACTGAAGCTTTCTTT	CASSPLGGGVNTEAFF
TRBD1	TRBV9	TRBJ2-5	15	.	TGTGCCAGCAGCGCCGGGACAGGGGTAGGAGAGACCCAGTACTTC	CASSAGTGVGETQYF
TRBD1	TRBV14	TRBJ1-2	13	.	TGTGCCAGCAGCCCTGACAGGGGGTATGGCTACACCTTC	CASSPDRGYGYTF
.	TRBV10-2	TRBJ1-2	14	.	TGCGCCAGCAGTGAGTCGGGGGGGGCTAGTGGCTACACCTTC	CASSESGGASGYTF
TRBD1	TRBV5-1	TRBJ2-1	16	.	TGCGCCAGCAGCTTCACCCCGGGACAGGGAATCAATGAGCAGTTCTTC	CASSFTPGQGINEQFF
.	TRBV23-1	TRBJ2-6	19	.	TGCGCCAGCAGTCTCCCCAGGGACACCGCGTTCTCTGGGGCCAACGTCCTGACTTTC	CASSLPRDTAFSGANVLTF
.	TRBV7-2	TRBJ2-1	12	.	TGTGCCAGCAGCGCGTACTTGGATGAGCAGTTCTTC	CASSAYLDEQFF
.	TRBV25-1	TRBJ2-1	14	.	TGTGCCAGCAATCGCGGAAGCTCCTACAATGAGCAGTTCTTC	CASNRGSSYNEQFF
.	TRBV7-2	TRBJ1-2	14	.	TGTGCCAGCAGCTTTGTTCGGGGAGACTATGGCTACACCTTC	CASSFVRGDYGYTF
TRBD1	TRBV28	TRBJ2-5	17	.	TGTGCCAGCAGTTCAAACAGGGGCTTTACAACGGAAGAGACCCAGTACTTC	CASSSNRGFTTEETQYF
.	TRBV5-1	TRBJ1-4	14	.	TGCGCCAGCAGCTTGGTCAGGGCGGATGAAAAACTGTTTTTT	CASSLVRADEKLFF
.	TRBV5-4	TRBJ2-7	14	.	TGTGCCAGCAGCTTGGCCCCTGGGTCGGGGGAGCAGTACTTC	CASSLAPGSGEQYF
.	TRBV9	TRBJ2-3	15	.	TGTGCCAGCAGCCCTACAGGGGGGGACACAGATACGCAGTATTTT	CASSPTGGDTDTQYF
TRBD1	TRBV4-1	TRBJ1-3	17	few	TGCGCCAGCAGCCACGAACCGGACAGGTTCTCTGGAAACACCATATATTTT	CASSHEPDRFSGNTIYF
TRBD1	TRBV5-1	TRBJ1-1	13	few	TGCGCCAGCAGCTTAGCCAGGGGGGATGAAGCTTTCTTT	CASSLARGDEAFF
.	TRBV11-3	TRBJ2-7	15	.	TGTGCCAGCAGCTTAGATCAGCAGGTTTACTACGAGCAGTACTTC	CASSLDQQVYYEQYF
.	TRBV7-2	TRBJ1-1	12	.	TGTGCCAGCAGCATTCGGGGGGTCGATGCTTTCTTT	CASSIRGVDAFF
.	TRBV28	TRBJ2-7	12	.	TGTGCCAGCAGTCCCCGACTCAGTGTGCAGTACTTC	CASSPRLSVQYF
.	TRBV6-6	TRBJ2-7	14	.	TGTGCCAGCAGTTTTACAGGGAAAGCCTACGAGCAGTACTTC	CASSFTGKAYEQYF
.	TRBV4-1	TRBJ2-3	13	.	TGCGCCAGCACCTTAGGGGACACAGATACGCAGTATTTT	CASTLGDTDTQYF
TRBD2	TRBV29-1	TRBJ2-5	18	.	TGCAGCGTTCGTCCGAGGGCCAACGGACTAGCGGGAAGTGAGACCCAGTACTTC	CSVRPRANGLAGSETQYF
.	TRBV7-3	TRBJ2-1	12	.	TGTGCCAGCAGCGCAGGGCCGAATGAGCAGTTCTTC	CASSAGPNEQFF
.	TRBV7-9	TRBJ2-1	18	.	TGTTCCAGCAGCTCACCGGGTAGGTGGCCCGACTCCTACAATGAGCAGTTCTTC	CSSSSPGRWPDSYNEQFF
TRBD2	TRBV11-2	TRBJ2-7	16	.	TGTGCCAGCACCGTAGGGGGACTAGCGGGACGCTACGAGCAGTACTTC	CASTVGGLAGRYEQYF
.	TRBV7-2	TRBJ1-1	14	once	TGTGCCAGCAGCTTTGCTGACTATTACACTGAAGCTTTCTTT	CASSFADYYTEAFF
.	TRBV10-3	TRBJ1-1	13	few	TGTGCCATCAGTGAGACCGAACACCGTGATCCTTTCTTT	CAISETEHRDPFF
.	TRBV2	TRBJ2-3	16	.	TGTGCCAGCAGCTTAGAAGGTAGCGATCGCACAGATACGCAGTATTTT	CASSLEGSDRTDTQYF
.	TRBV11-3	TRBJ2-1	15	.	TGTGCCAGCAGCCTCGGGGGGCCTCTTGGGGTAGGGCAGTTCTTC	CASSLGGPLGVGQFF
TRBD1	TRBV7-9	TRBJ2-2	15	.	TGTGCCAGCAGCGGAAGGACAGGGGAGGGCGGGGAGCTGTTTTTT	CASSGRTGEGGELFF
.	TRBV30	TRBJ2-7	15	.	TGTGCCTGGAGTGTGCCCGGACACCTCTCCTACGAGCAGTACTTC	CAWSVPGHLSYEQYF
TRBD1	TRBV15	TRBJ1-1	14	.	TGTGCCACCAGCGCGAGACAGGGGTGGACTGAAGCTTTCTTT	CATSARQGWTEAFF
.	TRBV14	TRBJ2-5	11	.	TGTGCCAGCAGCCATGCCCGAGAGCAGTACTTC	CASSHAREQYF
TRBD1	TRBV5-5	TRBJ1-5	14	.	TGTGCCAGCAGTAGGGGACAGGGAGAACGGCCCCAGCATTTT	CASSRGQGERPQHF
.	TRBV19	TRBJ1-4	13	.	TGTGCCAGTGCCGGAGCAACTAATGAAAAACTGTTTTTT	CASAGATNEKLFF
TRBD1	TRBV14	TRBJ2-7	16	.	TGTGCCAGCAGCCGTGGACCGGGACAGGGAGCCTTCGGGCAGTACTTC	CASSRGPGQGAFGQYF
TRBD1	TRBV7-8	TRBJ1-2	14	.	TGTGCCAGCAGCTTAGACACAGGGGTCTATGGCTACACCTTC	CASSLDTGVYGYTF
.	TRBV27	TRBJ2-7	15	.	TGTGCCAGCAGTTTTAGGGGGACCCCGTCCTACGAGCAGTACTTC	CASSFRGTPSYEQYF
TRBD1	TRBV7-9	TRBJ2-7	15	once	TGTGCCAGCAGCTCCCAGGACAGGGGCTCCGACGAGCAGTACTTC	CASSSQDRGSDEQYF
TRBD1	TRBV6-6	TRBJ1-2	14	few	TGTGCCAGCAGTACGCTCGGACAGGTTGGAGGCTACACCTTC	CASSTLGQVGGYTF
TRBD1	TRBV28	TRBJ2-5	16	.	TGTGCCAGCAGTTTCGGTACTGGGACAGTGGAAGAGACCCAGTACTTC	CASSFGTGTVEETQYF
.	TRBV21-1	TRBJ1-1	13	.	TGTGCCAGCAGCACTCCTTCGGGGACTGAAGCTTTCTTT	CASSTPSGTEAFF
.	TRBV11-3	TRBJ1-2	11	.	TGTGCCAGCAGCGCAGGGTTTGGCTACACCTTC	CASSAGFGYTF
TRBD1	TRBV6-5	TRBJ1-4	14	.	TGTGCCAGCAGTACAGGGGCCCTCGGAGAAAAACTGTTTTTT	CASSTGALGEKLFF
.	TRBV10-3	TRBJ2-6	16	few	TGTGCCATCAGTGATTCTAGGGGCTCTGGGGCCAACGTCCTGACTTTC	CAISDSRGSGANVLTF
.	TRBV9	TRBJ2-1	16	.	TGTGCCAGCAGCGTAACTGGCGGGGTCCCTGACAATGAGCAGTTCTTC	CASSVTGGVPDNEQFF
TRBD1	TRBV11-3	TRBJ1-1	14	few	TGTGCCAGCAACAGGGGGGGGATGAACACTGAAGCTTTCTTT	CASNRGGMNTEAFF
.	TRBV10-1	TRBJ1-1	15	.	TGCGCCAGCACCGGAGTCATAGGGGCAAGGACTGAAGCTTTCTTT	CASTGVIGARTEAFF
.	TRBV6-4	TRBJ1-2	18	.	TGTGCCAGCAGTGACTTCGCGGGGGCCTCCTCACTACCCTATGGCTACACCTTC	CASSDFAGASSLPYGYTF
TRBD2	TRBV6-4	TRBJ2-1	16	.	TGTGCCAGCAGTGACTTCGCTAGCGGGTCGATCAATGAGCAGTTCTTC	CASSDFASGSINEQFF
TRBD1	TRBV11-2	TRBJ1-6	13	.	TGTGCCAGCAGGGGACAGGAAAGTTCACCCCTCCACTTT	CASRGQESSPLHF
TRBD1	TRBV7-9	TRBJ1-1	16	.	TGTGCCAGCAGCTCCGCAACAGGGGTTAGGAACACTGAAGCTTTCTTT	CASSSATGVRNTEAFF
TRBD2	TRBV4-3	TRBJ2-7	16	.	TGCGCCAGCAGCCAAGATATTAGCGGGAGCTTCTACGAGCAGTACTTC	CASSQDISGSFYEQYF
.	TRBV5-1	TRBJ1-2	18	.	TGCGCCAGCAGCCCAGCTTCCGGGAAACTACCGATTCTCGATGGCTACACCTTC	CASSPASGKLPILDGYTF
TRBD2	TRBV12-5	TRBJ2-1	15	.	TGTGCTAGTGGTTCGGGGACTAGCGGTTACAATGAGCAGTTCTTC	CASGSGTSGYNEQFF
.	TRBV11-3	TRBJ2-7	11	few	TGTGCCAGCAGCCTAACCTACGAGCAGTACTTC	CASSLTYEQYF
.	TRBV5-5	TRBJ2-1	13	.	TGTGCCAGCAGCTCCTATTCCTACAATGAGCAGTTCTTC	CASSSYSYNEQFF
TRBD1	TRBV5-8	TRBJ1-2	13	.	TGTGCCAGCAGGGGGACAGGGATCGGTGGCTACACCTTC	CASRGTGIGGYTF